This TCR beta chain came from a study of tumor-infiltrating lymphocytes in primary liver carcinoma. About the research overall: Samples yielded about 3.5 to 7.5 million productive TCRbeta reads, similar across tissue types.

Total RNA (roughly 540 ng) served as template for TCR beta cDNA synthesis primed by a constant-region primer. Slightly modified ARM-PCR served as the procedure for the TCR beta libraries. These libraries came from three rounds of nested multiplex PCR. Two initial PCR rounds of 10 to 11 cycles each paired TRBV1-TRBV30 forward primers with a C-beta reverse primer. TCRdb independently ran MiXCR on the multiplex PCR reads; one entry per CDR3 protein. The sample lists 250,000 to 400,000 distinct CDR3 sequences, roughly two thirds occurring once. Out of unsorted whole blood came the blood RNA, and germline DNA was extracted as well. Germline V CDR1 and CDR2: LGHNA, YSLEER. The CDR3 runs 13 residues. Between the trimmed V and J ends, which lost 0 bases and 5 bases, there was a span of 8 bases. This clonotype was found many times. Its antigen is undetermined. Whole-study results and caveats: Tumor-blood pairs (like tumor-adjacent pairs) overlapped less than tumor region pairs did.

The J gene is TRBJ2-7, the V gene TRBV4-3; tentatively, D is TRBD2 (6 bases). The sample comprised peripheral blood. The sequence was obtained from a man in his forties with primary liver carcinoma and hepatitis B virus infection. The CDR3 reads CASSQDREDEQYF. CDR3 sequence (DNA): TGCGCCAGCAGCCAAGACAGGGAGGACGAGCAGTACTTC.